Listed below are T cell receptor beta chains from one sample, sequenced in a study of graft-versus-host responses after intestinal transplantation. The method was immunoSEQ multiplex PCR; TCRdb's version includes in-frame clones alone and lacks a portion of them. The sample consists of fewer than 11,000 clones, 80% to 95% of them appearing once. This specimen consisted of PBMCs, obtained approximately 40 days after intestinal transplantation. All receptors come from a human patient who received an intestinal transplant, so some T cells may come from the graft donor. Each CDR3 is given with its conserved first and last residue. A D gene is named only where the DNA matches it firmly. Only part of the rows carry a size: once, few, many, or a class if the clone is expanded.

d_call j_call clone_size v_call cdr3_nt cdr3_aa
. TRBJ1-2 once TRBV14 TGTGCCAGCACCCCGGGCTACACCTTC CASTPGYTF
. TRBJ1-4 . TRBV10-2 TGCGCCAGCAGGGGATCCGCGGCAACTAATGAAAAACTGTTTTTT CASRGSAATNEKLFF
TRBD2 TRBJ2-7 few TRBV6-4 TGTGCCAGCAGCTCCCTAGGGACTACCAACTACGAGCAGTACTTC CASSSLGTTNYEQYF
. TRBJ1-2 . TRBV6-5 TGTGCCAGCAGTTACTTCGGGCTGCACTTTGGCTACACCTTC CASSYFGLHFGYTF
. TRBJ1-1 . TRBV5-4 TGTGCCAGCAGCTTGTCTCAGATGAACACTGAAGCTTTCTTT CASSLSQMNTEAFF
. TRBJ2-3 . TRBV6-5 TGTGCCAGCAGTTACTCTGGAGGGGGGGTAGATACGCAGTATTTT CASSYSGGGVDTQYF
. TRBJ1-6 . TRBV6-6 TGTGCCAGCAGACCAGCCCCGATCTATAATTCACCCCTCCACTTT CASRPAPIYNSPLHF
. TRBJ2-7 once TRBV7-9 TGTGCCAGCAGCCCCGCTAGTGTCTCCTACGAGCAGTACTTC CASSPASVSYEQYF
. TRBJ1-4 . TRBV6-6 TGTGCCAGCAGTTACTCGACAGCTAATGAAAAACTGTTTTTT CASSYSTANEKLFF
. TRBJ2-1 . TRBV19 TGTGCCAGTAGTATAGCAGGCACTGAGCAGTTCTTC CASSIAGTEQFF
TRBD2 TRBJ2-3 . TRBV9 TGTGCCAGCAGCGTAGGGGGGGGTTGGACAGATACGCAGTATTTT CASSVGGGWTDTQYF
. TRBJ1-3 . TRBV5-1 TGCGCCAGCAGCTTGGGGGGCTCTGGAAACACCATATATTTT CASSLGGSGNTIYF
TRBD1 TRBJ1-1 . TRBV18 TGTGCCAGCTCACCACTGACAGGGCGGGGAGAGGTCGCTGAAGCTTTCTTT CASSPLTGRGEVAEAFF
TRBD1 TRBJ1-1 . TRBV13 TGTGCCAGCAGCATCCGGGACAGGGGGCTCGGTGAAGCTTTCTTT CASSIRDRGLGEAFF
. TRBJ1-1 . TRBV2 TGTGCCAGCAGGGCCCTTAAACCCAAAGCTTTCTTT CASRALKPKAFF
TRBD2 TRBJ2-1 . TRBV9 TGTGCCAGCAGCCCCCAGCCTCTAGCGGGGGGGAGTGAGCAGTTCTTC CASSPQPLAGGSEQFF
. TRBJ2-5 . TRBV2 TGTGCCAGCAGTCCGAGTGAGACCCAGTACTTC CASSPSETQYF
. TRBJ2-7 . TRBV9 TGTGCCAGCAGCTCGGGCTACGAGCAGTACTTC CASSSGYEQYF
. TRBJ2-1 once TRBV5-8 TGTGCCAGCAGCTTGATTGTCGATGAGCAGTTCTTC CASSLIVDEQFF
. TRBJ1-5 . TRBV27 TGTGCCAGCAGTTTATCTCCGGGCTTTAGCAATCAGCCCCAGCATTTT CASSLSPGFSNQPQHF
. TRBJ1-6 . TRBV11-2 TGTGCCAGCAGCTTAGGGGGGGAACCCCTCCACTTT CASSLGGEPLHF
. TRBJ1-1 . TRBV5-1 TGCGCCAGCAGCTTTATTGGGACTGAAGCTTTCTTT CASSFIGTEAFF
. TRBJ1-6 . TRBV7-3 TGTGCCAGCAGCAACCCCGGGCCCGGTTCACCCCTCCACTTT CASSNPGPGSPLHF
. TRBJ1-1 . TRBV10-3 TGTGCCATCAGGCGGGAGAACACTGAAGCTTTCTTT CAIRRENTEAFF
. TRBJ2-7 . TRBV2 TGTGCCAGCATTGAGGGATCCTACGAGCAGTACTTC CASIEGSYEQYF
. TRBJ2-7 . TRBV5-4 TGTGCCAGCAGCTTGGGCGTGGCGGGGTCGGCCTACGAGCAGTACTTC CASSLGVAGSAYEQYF
. TRBJ2-5 . TRBV5-1 TGCGCCAGCAGCTCCCAAGAGACCCAGTACTTC CASSSQETQYF
. TRBJ1-1 few TRBV7-2 TGTGCCAGCAGCTTCGGGGACCGGACTGAAGCTTTCTTT CASSFGDRTEAFF